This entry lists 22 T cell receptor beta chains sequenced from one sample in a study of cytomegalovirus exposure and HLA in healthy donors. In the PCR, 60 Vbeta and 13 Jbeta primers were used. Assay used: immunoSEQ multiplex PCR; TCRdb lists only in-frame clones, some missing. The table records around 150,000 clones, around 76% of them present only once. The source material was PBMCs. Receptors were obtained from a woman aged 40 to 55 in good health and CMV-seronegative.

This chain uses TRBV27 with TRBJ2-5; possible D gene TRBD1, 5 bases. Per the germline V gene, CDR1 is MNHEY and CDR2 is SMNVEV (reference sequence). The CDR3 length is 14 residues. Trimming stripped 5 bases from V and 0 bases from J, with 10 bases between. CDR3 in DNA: TGTGCCAGCAGTGTACAGGCCGACCAAGAGACCCAGTACTTC. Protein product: CASSVQADQETQYF.

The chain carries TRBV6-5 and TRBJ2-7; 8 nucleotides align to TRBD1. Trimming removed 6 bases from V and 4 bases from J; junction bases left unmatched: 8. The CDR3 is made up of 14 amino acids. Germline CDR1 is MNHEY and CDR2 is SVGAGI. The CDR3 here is CASRVQGAGYEQYF. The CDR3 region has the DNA TGTGCCAGCAGGGTCCAGGGGGCAGGGTACGAGCAGTACTTC.

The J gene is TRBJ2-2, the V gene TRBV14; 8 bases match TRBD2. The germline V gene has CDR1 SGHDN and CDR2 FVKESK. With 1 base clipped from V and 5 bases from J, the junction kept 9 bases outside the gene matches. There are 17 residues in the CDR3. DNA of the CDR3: TGTGCCAGCAGCCAAGCCCAAGCGGGAGTCGGGACCGGGGAGCTGTTTTTT. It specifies CASSQAQAGVGTGELFF.

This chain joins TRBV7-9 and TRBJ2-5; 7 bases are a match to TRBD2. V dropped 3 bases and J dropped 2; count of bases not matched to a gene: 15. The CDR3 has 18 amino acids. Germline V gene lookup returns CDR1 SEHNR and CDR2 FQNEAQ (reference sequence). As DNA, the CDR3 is TGTGCCAGCAGCTTTGGGGATTCTAGCGGAGAGTATCAAGAGACCCAGTACTTC. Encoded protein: CASSFGDSSGEYQETQYF. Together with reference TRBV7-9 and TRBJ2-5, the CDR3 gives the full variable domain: DTGVSQNPRHKITKRGQNVTFRCDPISEHNRLYWYRQTLGQGPEFLTYFQNEAQLEKSRLLSDRFSAERPKGSFSTLEIQRTEQGDSAMYLCASSFGDSSGEYQETQYFGPGTRLLVL.

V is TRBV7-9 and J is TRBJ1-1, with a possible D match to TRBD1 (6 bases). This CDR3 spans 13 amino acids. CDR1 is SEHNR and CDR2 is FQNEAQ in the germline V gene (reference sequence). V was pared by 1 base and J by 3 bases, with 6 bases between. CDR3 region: CASSLEGDTEAFF. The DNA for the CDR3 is TGTGCCAGCAGCTTAGAGGGGGACACTGAAGCTTTCTTT.

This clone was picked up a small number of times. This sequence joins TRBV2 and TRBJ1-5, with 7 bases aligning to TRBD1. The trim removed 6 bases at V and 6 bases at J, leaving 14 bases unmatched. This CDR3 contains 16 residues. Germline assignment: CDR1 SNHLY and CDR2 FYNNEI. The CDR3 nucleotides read TGTGCCAGCAGAAACACCAATAGGGGGCGAGTTCAGCCCCAGCATTTT. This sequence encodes CASRNTNRGRVQPQHF.

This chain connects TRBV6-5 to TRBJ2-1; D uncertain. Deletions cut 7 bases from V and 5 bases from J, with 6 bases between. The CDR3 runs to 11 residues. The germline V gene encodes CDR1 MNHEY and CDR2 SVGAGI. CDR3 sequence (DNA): TGTGCCAGCACTACCAACAATGAGCAGTTCTTC. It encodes CASTTNNEQFF.

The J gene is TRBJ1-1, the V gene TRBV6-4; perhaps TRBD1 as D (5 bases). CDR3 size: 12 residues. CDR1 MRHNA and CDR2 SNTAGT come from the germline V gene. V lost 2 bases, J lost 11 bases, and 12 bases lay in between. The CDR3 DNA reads TGTGCCAGCAGTGACAGGAGGGGAGAGGCTTTCTTT. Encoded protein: CASSDRRGEAFF.

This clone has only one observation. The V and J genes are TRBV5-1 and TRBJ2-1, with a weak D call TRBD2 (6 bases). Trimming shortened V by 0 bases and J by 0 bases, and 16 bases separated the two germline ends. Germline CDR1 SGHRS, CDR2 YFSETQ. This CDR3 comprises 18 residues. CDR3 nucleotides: TGCGCCAGCAGCTTGGTGGGGGGAGGCCCCGGCTCCTACAATGAGCAGTTCTTC. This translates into CASSLVGGGPGSYNEQFF.

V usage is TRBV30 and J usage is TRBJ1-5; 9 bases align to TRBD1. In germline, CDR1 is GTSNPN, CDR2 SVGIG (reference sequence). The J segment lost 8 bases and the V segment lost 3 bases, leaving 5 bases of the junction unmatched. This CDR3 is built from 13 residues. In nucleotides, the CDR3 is TGTGCCTGGAGACGACAGGGGGGCAAGCCCCAGCATTTT. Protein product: CAWRRQGGKPQHF.

This CDR3 is CASNLQGFNEKLFF. DNA for the CDR3: TGTGCCAGCAACCTACAGGGCTTTAATGAAAAACTGTTTTTT. The chain joins TRBV6-1 to TRBJ1-4; possible D gene TRBD1, 6 bases. This CDR3 spans 14 amino acids. The V gene's germline CDR1 is MNHNS and CDR2 SASEGT. V was cut by 7 bases and J by 4 bases, with 13 bases left in between.

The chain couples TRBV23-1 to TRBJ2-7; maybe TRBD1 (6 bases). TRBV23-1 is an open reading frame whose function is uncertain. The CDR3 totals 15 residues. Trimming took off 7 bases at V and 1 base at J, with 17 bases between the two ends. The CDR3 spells CASNQRQVRSYEQYF. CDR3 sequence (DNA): TGCGCCAGCAACCAAAGACAGGTGAGATCCTACGAGCAGTACTTC.

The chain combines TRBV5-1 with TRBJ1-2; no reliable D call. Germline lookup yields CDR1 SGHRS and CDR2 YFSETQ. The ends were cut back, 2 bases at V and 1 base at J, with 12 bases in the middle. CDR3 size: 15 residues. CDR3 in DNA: TGCGCCAGCAGCTTAAACACTGAGGGTAACTATGGCTACACCTTC. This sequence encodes CASSLNTEGNYGYTF.

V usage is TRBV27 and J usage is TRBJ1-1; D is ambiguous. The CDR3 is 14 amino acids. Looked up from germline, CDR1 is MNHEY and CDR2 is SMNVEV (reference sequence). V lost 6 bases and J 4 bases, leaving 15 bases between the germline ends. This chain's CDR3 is CASRAWTGGTEAFF. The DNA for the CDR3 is TGTGCCAGCAGGGCTTGGACGGGAGGCACTGAAGCTTTCTTT.

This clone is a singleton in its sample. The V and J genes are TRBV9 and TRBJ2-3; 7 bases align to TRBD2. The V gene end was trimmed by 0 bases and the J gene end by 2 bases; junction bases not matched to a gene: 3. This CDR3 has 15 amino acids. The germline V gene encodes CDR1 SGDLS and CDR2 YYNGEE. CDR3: CASSVAAGDTDTQYF. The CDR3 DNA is TGTGCCAGCAGCGTAGCGGCGGGAGACACAGATACGCAGTATTTT. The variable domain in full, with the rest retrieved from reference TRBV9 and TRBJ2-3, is DSGVTQTPKHLITATGQRVTLRCSPRSGDLSVYWYQQSLDQGLQFLIQYYNGEERAKGNILERFSAQQFPDLHSELNLSSLELGDSALYFCASSVAAGDTDTQYFGPGTRLTVL.

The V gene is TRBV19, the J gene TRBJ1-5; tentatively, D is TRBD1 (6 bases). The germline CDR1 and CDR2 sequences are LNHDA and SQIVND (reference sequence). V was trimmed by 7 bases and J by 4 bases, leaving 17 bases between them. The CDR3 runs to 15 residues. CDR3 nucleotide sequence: TGTGCCAGTACCCTCCTCCCGGACAGAAATCAGCCCCAGCATTTT. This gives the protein CASTLLPDRNQPQHF.

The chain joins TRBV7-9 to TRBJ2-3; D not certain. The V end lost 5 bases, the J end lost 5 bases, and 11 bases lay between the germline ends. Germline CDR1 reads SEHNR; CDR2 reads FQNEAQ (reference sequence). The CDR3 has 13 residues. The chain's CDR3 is CASSNLYGDTQYF. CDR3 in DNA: TGTGCCAGCAGCAACCTATACGGAGATACGCAGTATTTT.

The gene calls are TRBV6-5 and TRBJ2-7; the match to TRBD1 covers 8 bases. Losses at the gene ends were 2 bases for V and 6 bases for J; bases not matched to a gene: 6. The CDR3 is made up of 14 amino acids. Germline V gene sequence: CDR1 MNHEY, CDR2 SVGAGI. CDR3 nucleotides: TGTGCCAGCAGTTACAAGGACAGGGATATCGAGCAGTACTTC. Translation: CASSYKDRDIEQYF.

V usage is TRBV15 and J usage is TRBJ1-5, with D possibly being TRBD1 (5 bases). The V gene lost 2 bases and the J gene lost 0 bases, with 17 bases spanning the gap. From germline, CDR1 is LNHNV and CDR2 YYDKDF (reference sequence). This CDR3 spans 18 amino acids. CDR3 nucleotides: TGTGCCACCAGCAGAAGTATAGTGCGGGGGTATAGCAATCAGCCCCAGCATTTT. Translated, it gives CATSRSIVRGYSNQPQHF.

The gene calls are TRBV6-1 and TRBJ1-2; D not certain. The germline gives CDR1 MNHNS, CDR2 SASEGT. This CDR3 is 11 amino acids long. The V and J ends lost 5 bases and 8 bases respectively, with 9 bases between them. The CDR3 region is CASSYGGGYTF. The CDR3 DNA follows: TGTGCCAGCAGTTATGGAGGGGGCTACACCTTC.

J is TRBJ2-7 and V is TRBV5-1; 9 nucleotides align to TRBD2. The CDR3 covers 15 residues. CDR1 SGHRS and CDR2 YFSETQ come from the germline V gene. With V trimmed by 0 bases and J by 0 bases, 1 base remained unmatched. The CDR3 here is CASSLASGISYEQYF. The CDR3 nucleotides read TGCGCCAGCAGCTTGGCTAGCGGGATCTCCTACGAGCAGTACTTC.

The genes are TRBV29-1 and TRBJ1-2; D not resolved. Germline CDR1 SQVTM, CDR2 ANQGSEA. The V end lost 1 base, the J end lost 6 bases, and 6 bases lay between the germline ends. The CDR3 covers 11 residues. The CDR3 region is CSVEGTNGYTF. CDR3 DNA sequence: TGCAGCGTTGAAGGTACTAATGGCTACACCTTC.